The 22 T cell receptor beta chains reported below all come from one sample, sequenced in a study of blood T cell repertoires in COVID-19 (TCRdb year 2020). The library was built by means of the immunoSEQ multiplex PCR assay. TCRdb limited this immuneACCESS table to in-frame rearrangements with V and J called. A share of clones is missing; checked studies link under half to unresolved V genes, and the rest is unexplained. The sample has approximately 470,000 clones on record, around 90% of them singletons. 0.7% of the sample rests with the top ten. The sequenced material came from PBMCs or T cells enriched from blood (not recorded which). The receptors derive from a woman aged 18-30 years who had recovered from COVID-19.

The gene calls are TRBV7-9 and TRBJ1-2, with a weak D call TRBD1 (6 bases). Germline-derived CDR1 and CDR2 are SEHNR and FQNEAQ (reference sequence). The ends were cut back, 4 bases at V and 5 bases at J, with 11 bases in the middle. The CDR3 extends over 13 amino acids. The DNA for the CDR3 is TGTGCCAGCAGCTGGGTACAGGGATATGGCTACACCTTC. It codes for CASSWVQGYGYTF.

The gene calls are TRBV10-3 and TRBJ2-5, with 8 bases fitting TRBD1. The germline CDR1 and CDR2 sequences are ENHRY and SYGVKD. J lost 1 base, V lost 4 bases, and 5 bases had no gene match. This CDR3 has 15 residues. Written as DNA, the CDR3 is TGTGCCATCAGTGGCTCAACAGGGGGCCAAGAGACCCAGTACTTC. It translates to CAISGSTGGQETQYF.

J is TRBJ2-3 and V is TRBV29-1, with 15 positions matching TRBD2. CDR1 and CDR2 (germline): SQVTM, ANQGSEA. The CDR3 is made up of 12 amino acids. V shed 3 bases, J shed 11 bases, and the junction held 0 bases outside the gene matches. The CDR3 nucleotides read TGCAGCGTTGAGGGACTAGCGGGGGGGCAGTATTTT. This sequence encodes CSVEGLAGGQYF.

The V call is TRBV19, the J call TRBJ2-2, with D perhaps TRBD1 (5 bases). This CDR3 is 14 amino acids long. Germline CDR1 reads LNHDA; CDR2 reads SQIVND (reference sequence). Trimming stripped 5 bases from V and 7 bases from J, with 14 bases between. In DNA, the CDR3 is TGTGCCAGTAGTGCGGCAGGGCGAGACGGGGAGCTGTTTTTT. This gives the protein CASSAAGRDGELFF. The full variable domain, with the rest looked up from reference TRBV19 and TRBJ2-2, is DGGITQSPKYLFRKEGQNVTLSCEQNLNHDAMYWYRQDPGQGLRLIYYSQIVNDFQKGDIAEGYSVSREKKESFPLTVTSAQKNPTAFYLCASSAAGRDGELFFGEGSRLTVL.

Only one count was recorded for this clone. For the CDR3, the DNA is TGCAGCTTAACGACGGGGATGAACACTGAAGCTTTCTTT. As protein: CSLTTGMNTEAFF. The rearrangement joins TRBV29-1 to TRBJ1-1; D is unresolved. The CDR3 loop spans 13 amino acids. Between the trimmed V and J ends, which lost 8 bases and 0 bases, there was a span of 13 bases. Per germline, CDR1 SQVTM and CDR2 ANQGSEA.

The rearrangement links TRBV19 to TRBJ2-3, with 8 bases that match TRBD2. Germline V lookup: CDR1 LNHDA, CDR2 SQIVND (reference sequence). V was clipped by 3 bases and J by 0 bases; unmatched bases: 2. This CDR3 is 15 amino acids long. DNA for the CDR3: TGTGCCAGTAGTATTAGCGGGGAAAGCACAGATACGCAGTATTTT. It encodes CASSISGESTDTQYF.

As concerns this clone: A read error may account for a junction end that differs from germline. V usage is TRBV5-1 and J usage is TRBJ1-1; no clear D. Germline V gives CDR1 SGHRS, CDR2 YFSETQ. The CDR3 spans 14 residues. CDR3 protein: CASSLVEVSSEAFF. Written as DNA, the CDR3 is TGCGCCAGCAGCTTGGTGGAGGTATCTTCTGAGGCTTTCTTT.

The chain employs TRBV28 and TRBJ1-5; 8 bases agree with TRBD1. The V segment lost 10 bases and the J segment 7 bases; nucleotides outside the gene matches: 6. This CDR3 is built from 12 residues. Germline CDR1 and CDR2: MDHEN and SYDVKM. The CDR3 is CATQGASQPQHF. The CDR3 nucleotides are TGTGCCACCCAGGGGGCATCGCAGCCCCAGCATTTT. Full variable domain (missing parts from reference TRBV28 and TRBJ1-5): DVKVTQSSRYLVKRTGEKVFLECVQDMDHENMFWYRQDPGLGLRLIYFSYDVKMKEKGDIPEGYSVSREKKERFSLILESASTNQTSMYLCATQGASQPQHFGDGTRLSIL.

This sequence joins TRBV5-1 and TRBJ2-7; the match to TRBD2 covers 14 bases. Germline values: CDR1 SGHRS, CDR2 YFSETQ. CDR3 length equals 17 residues. The trim removed 5 bases at V and 0 bases at J, leaving 7 bases unmatched. CDR3 nucleotide sequence: TGCGCCAGCAGTTTCGGGACTAGCGGGGGTCTCTCCTACGAGCAGTACTTC. Amino acid sequence: CASSFGTSGGLSYEQYF.

V usage is TRBV5-6 and J usage is TRBJ1-6; no clear D gene. The V gene's germline CDR1 is SGHDT and CDR2 YYEEEE. The CDR3 contains 14 residues. Trimming left V 6 bases short and J 9 bases short, with 16 bases between. The CDR3 here is CASTLGVGFSPLHF. The CDR3 nucleotides read TGTGCCAGCACCCTAGGCGTTGGTTTTTCACCCCTCCACTTT.

The rearrangement links TRBV10-3 to TRBJ1-2; tentatively, D is TRBD1 (6 bases). In germline, CDR1 is ENHRY, CDR2 SYGVKD. The CDR3 is made up of 10 amino acids. Trimming stripped 9 bases from V and 8 bases from J, with 10 bases between. Written as DNA, the CDR3 is TGTGCCATAACAGGGCACGGCTACACCTTC. Amino acids: CAITGHGYTF.

The chain uses TRBV28 and TRBJ2-6; no firm D call. The CDR3 sequence is 12 residues long. The V gene lost 11 bases and the J gene lost 1 base, with 6 bases spanning the gap. The germline gives CDR1 MDHEN, CDR2 SYDVKM. CDR3 sequence: CASRSGANVLTF. The CDR3 DNA sequence: TGTGCCTCCAGGTCTGGGGCCAACGTCCTGACTTTC.

This chain joins TRBV5-1 and TRBJ2-7; D uncertain. The CDR3 length is 15 residues. Germline-derived CDR1 and CDR2 are SGHRS and YFSETQ. Trimming left V 4 bases short and J 2 bases short, with 16 bases between. The CDR3, as DNA: TGCGCCAGCAGCCACACGGCGGAGCCGACCTACGAGCAGTACTTC. The encoded protein is CASSHTAEPTYEQYF. Full variable domain (missing parts from reference TRBV5-1 and TRBJ2-7): KAGVTQTPRYLIKTRGQQVTLSCSPISGHRSVSWYQQTPGQGLQFLFEYFSETQRNKGNFPGRFSGRQFSNSRSEMNVSTLELGDSALYLCASSHTAEPTYEQYFGPGTRLTVT.

V and J are TRBV12-3 or TRBV12-4 and TRBJ2-7; D is unclear. Trimming took 6 bases from V and 0 from J, leaving 6 bases between them. This CDR3 comprises 12 residues. DNA for the CDR3: TGTGCCAGCAGACAGAGCTCCTACGAGCAGTACTTC. Translation: CASRQSSYEQYF.

The chain links TRBV6-5 to TRBJ2-1; 8 bases align to TRBD2. The trim removed 3 bases at V and 3 bases at J, leaving 4 bases unmatched. The CDR3 is 15 amino acids. The V gene's germline CDR1 is MNHEY and CDR2 SVGAGI. CDR3 region: CASSYKRGGYNEQFF. As DNA, the CDR3 is TGTGCCAGCAGTTATAAACGGGGGGGCTACAATGAGCAGTTCTTC.

V and J are TRBV5-1 and TRBJ2-7, with D maybe TRBD1 (6 bases). CDR1 and CDR2 from the germline V gene are SGHRS and YFSETQ. The CDR3 has 13 amino acids. Trimming pared 0 bases from V and 5 bases from J, leaving 9 bases between. For the CDR3, the DNA is TGCGCCAGCAGCTTGGGGAACAGGGACGAGCAGTACTTC. This codes for CASSLGNRDEQYF.

The CDR3 loop is CASSPGGEETQYF. CDR3 nucleotides: TGTGCCAGCTCACCTGGGGGGGAAGAGACCCAGTACTTC. The chain carries TRBV12-3 or TRBV12-4 and TRBJ2-5, with 7 bases identical to TRBD2. V was clipped by 8 bases and J by 3 bases; unmatched bases: 6. The CDR3 covers 13 residues.

The gene calls are TRBV9 and TRBJ1-1; D ambiguous. Trimming cost V 0 bases and J 4 bases, with 13 bases left between them. CDR1 and CDR2 (germline): SGDLS, YYNGEE. The CDR3 has 15 amino acids. CDR3 nucleotides: TGTGCCAGCAGCGTAGCTTCGGGGTTGGGCACTGAAGCTTTCTTT. Amino acid sequence: CASSVASGLGTEAFF.

The chain is built from TRBV19 and TRBJ1-2, with a tentative D call TRBD1 (6 bases). Trimming shortened V by 4 bases and J by 1 base, and 19 bases separated the two germline ends. Per germline, CDR1 LNHDA and CDR2 SQIVND (reference sequence). This CDR3 spans 17 amino acids. The CDR3 DNA is TGTGCCAGTAGTAAATTAGAAGGACAGAGGGATAACTATGGCTACACCTTC. It codes for CASSKLEGQRDNYGYTF.

The rearrangement links TRBV5-6 to TRBJ2-1; D may be TRBD2 (6 bases). The CDR3 runs to 14 residues. CDR1 is SGHDT, CDR2 YYEEEE, per germline. Trimming left V 4 bases short and J 8 bases short, with 16 bases between. CDR3 region: CASSRGTLGDEQFF. In DNA, the CDR3 is TGTGCCAGCAGCCGCGGGACCCTGGGGGATGAGCAGTTCTTC. Combining the CDR3 with reference TRBV5-6 and TRBJ2-1 gives the whole variable domain DAGVTQSPTHLIKTRGQQVTLRCSPKSGHDTVSWYQQALGQGPQFIFQYYEEEERQRGNFPDRFSGHQFPNYSSELNVNALLLGDSALYLCASSRGTLGDEQFFGPGTRLTVL.

CDR3 region: CASSPLKAGTGGIYEQYF. CDR3 sequence (DNA): TGTGCCAGCAGCCCACTAAAAGCCGGGACAGGGGGCATCTACGAGCAGTACTTC. This chain links TRBV28 with TRBJ2-7, with 12 bases that match TRBD1. V shed 6 bases, J shed 3 bases, and the junction held 15 bases outside the gene matches. CDR1 MDHEN and CDR2 SYDVKM come from the germline V gene. CDR3 size: 18 residues. The entire variable domain, with the rest obtained from reference TRBV28 and TRBJ2-7, is as follows: DVKVTQSSRYLVKRTGEKVFLECVQDMDHENMFWYRQDPGLGLRLIYFSYDVKMKEKGDIPEGYSVSREKKERFSLILESASTNQTSMYLCASSPLKAGTGGIYEQYFGPGTRLTVT.

This clone was detected once. The sample has other DNA sequences that encode this CDR3 too. The chain recombines TRBV30 with TRBJ1-5; D unresolved. Germline assignment: CDR1 GTSNPN and CDR2 SVGIG (reference sequence). V lost 5 bases to trimming and J lost 1 base, with 9 bases between them. The CDR3 has 13 residues. The CDR3 DNA follows: TGTGCCTGGGGGAGGGAGAGCAATCAGCCCCAGCATTTT. Protein product: CAWGRESNQPQHF.